The subject of this entry is one T cell receptor (beta chain). The antigen it recognizes is unknown. The input lacks base qualities; no much larger clone sits a single base away. The CDR3 regions of human TCRbeta chains were analyzed by immunosequencing. For the original study's pipeline: TCRs in the repertoires were matched against a reference library of SARS-CoV-2-specific TCRs that had been generated with the MIRA antigen-specificity platform. Breadth was defined as the fraction of unique TCRs that were SARS-CoV-2-associated. Depth was defined as the fraction of total T cells that were SARS-CoV-2-associated. Using the MIRA data, every spike-specific TCR was mapped to the spike region that the TCR reacted to and assigned to either a CD4 or a CD8 class. Log10-transformed breadth and depth values were compared by one-way ANOVA with Sidak's multiple comparisons tests. Here the immuneACCESS table is served through TCRdb, limited to in-frame sequences with V and J called. Missing clones are a known gap in these copies; in checked studies unresolved V genes cover under half, and the rest lacks a known reason. V and J calls plus clone size are reproduced from that table; the DNA served to infer D and trimming. The sample table contains about 110,000 clones; only one count was recorded for 70% to 90% of them. Approximately 3.5% of the sample belongs to the ten largest clones.

The data were taken from a study of T cell responses to AZD1222 COVID-19 vaccine (dated by TCRdb to the early 2020s). General notes on the study: AZD1222 recipients given second doses at about 4 weeks or at about 12 weeks were pooled, since spike-specific TCR depth and breadth were not found to differ between the two schedules. A total of just over 230 trial participants underwent TCR sequencing, of whom 200 to 220 received two doses of AZD1222 and 26 received two doses of the MenACWY control vaccine. Trial participants were enrolled into age subgroups of 18-55, 56-69 and 70-plus years, which contained about 160, 30 and 59 TCR-sequenced participants, respectively. Broad study findings and their caveats: Because no day 14 peak-response samples were available, repertoires were characterized only after the peak T cell response. The whole spike protein was spanned by vaccine-associated CD4 TCRs, and dominant responses were seen in regions 160-218 and 743-854. A significant rise in spike-specific TCR breadth and depth was observed after two AZD1222 doses relative to day 0 and relative to MenACWY recipients. Nearly half of unique spike-specific TCRs reportedly recognized epitopes outside regions mutated in the B.1.351 and B.1.1.7 variants. Conclusions about previously exposed vaccinees were limited because only a handful of AZD1222 recipients were SARS-CoV-2 seropositive at baseline. The 56-69-year group was small, and its depth increase did not reach significance, likely because of low power. Most participants were white British and females outnumbered males, and the authors suggested that clonal diversity may have been underestimated.

Taken with the paper, the label for time point translates to: baseline before first vaccination. Vaccinee samples were obtained from the UK trials COV001 and COV002, which included a single-blind randomized controlled phase 2/3 trial of AZD1222 (ChAdOx1 nCoV-19) in healthy adults. Trial participant PBMC samples were collected at day 0 and day 28 after the second dose for TCRbeta chain sequencing. The germline ends are 13 bases apart after V is trimmed by 5 bases and J by 2 bases. The CDR3 spans 16 residues, from the cysteine through the phenylalanine. Just CDR3 DNA is preserved here, 48 bases in frame from base 1. The CDR1 and CDR2 encoded by the germline V gene (reference sequence) are SEHNR and FQNEAQ.

The sample consisted of peripheral blood, taken on day 0 of AZD1222 vaccination. The chain is assembled from TRBV7-9 and TRBJ2-6; no confident D gene assignment can be made. The sequence derives from an adult in good health. The CDR3 in this case is CASSPIGIPGANVLTF. The DNA sequence is as follows: TGTGCCAGCAGCCCTATCGGCATCCCTGGGGCCAACGTCCTGACTTTC.